This TCR beta chain was identified in a study of blood T cell repertoires in COVID-19. Study-level background: Acute and convalescent COVID-19 specimens originated in the United States, Italy and Spain. From T cells, B-cell-depleted T cells, or PBMCs came the material, which was cDNA or gDNA.

The V end was cut by 2 bases, the J end by 7 bases, with 15 bases between. The CDR3 is made up of 15 amino acids. CDR1 and CDR2 (germline): SGHRS, YFSETQ. In the original processing: Scientists estimated how many nucleated cells there were by amplifying reference gene primers. Using immunoSEQ multiplex PCR, the repertoire was profiled, and TCRdb retains in-frame clones only, with some absent. That table furnishes V, J and clone size, whereas the DNA furnished D and trimming. The sample has 95,000 to 100,000 clones; about 88% are singletons. This clonotype originated in a woman aged 60 to 75 with acute or convalescent COVID-19. Sequencing input: peripheral blood. This chain uses TRBV5-1 with TRBJ2-2; a weak D match, TRBD1 (6 bases). The chain's CDR3 is CASSLTGLQSGELFF. The CDR3 DNA is TGCGCCAGCAGCTTAACAGGGTTACAGAGCGGGGAGCTGTTTTTT.